The 24 T cell receptor beta chains listed next were all sequenced from one sample in a study of CD8+CD57+ T cells in acquired aplastic anemia (dated by TCRdb to 2017 to 2018). Expansion of CD8+CD57+ cells had been shown by flow cytometry in the patients chosen for sequencing. This sample was sequenced with an Illumina HiSeq 2000. TCR beta VDJ combination and CDR3 sequence profiling used genomic DNA as the template. Starting from the raw public reads, TCRdb applied fastp trimming at Q25, assembled clones with MiXCR and retained in-frame beta chains. Identical CDR3 proteins give one entry, which carries the most common genes and DNA. This sample lists under 150,000 distinct CDR3 sequences; approximately 41% were detected once. The ten top clones hold under 3% of the sample. Specimen: sorted CD4+, CD8+, or CD8+CD57+ T cells (not recorded which) from PBMCs. All receptors derive from a human donor with aplastic anemia.

This clonotype was observed at least ten times. The gene calls are TRBV5-1 and TRBJ2-7, with TRBD2 identical over 7 bases. V lost 0 bases to trimming and J lost 6 bases; unmatched junction nucleotides: 6. The CDR3 consists of 14 residues. Per the germline V gene, CDR1 is SGHRS and CDR2 is YFSETQ. The CDR3 bases are TGCGCCAGCAGCTTGGATCCGGGAGGAGGCGAGCAGTACTTC. This codes for CASSLDPGGGEQYF.

The chain uses TRBV24-1 and TRBJ1-2; a weak D match, TRBD1 (5 bases). With 4 bases removed from V and 2 bases from J, the gap between germline ends came to 13 bases. CDR3 length equals 15 residues. Germline CDR1 reads KGHDR; CDR2 reads SFDVKD. The CDR3 here is CATSDISQVNYGYTF. CDR3 DNA sequence: TGTGCCACCAGTGACATATCACAGGTCAACTATGGCTACACCTTC.

As concerns this clonotype: A clone one base away is much larger, so this may be a read error. The chain links TRBV5-8 to TRBJ1-2, with D perhaps matching TRBD1 (5 bases). Trimming took 5 bases from V and 4 from J, leaving 15 bases between them. Germline lookup yields CDR1 SGHTS and CDR2 YDEGEE. CDR3 length equals 14 residues. The CDR3 sequence: CASRGLGRSYGYTF. CDR3 sequence (DNA): TGTGCCAGCAGGGGGCTGGGTCGCTCCTATGGCTACACCTTC. Filled out from reference TRBV5-8 and TRBJ1-2, the complete variable domain reads EAGVTQSPTHLIKTRGQQATLRCSPISGHTSVYWYQQALGLGLQFLLWYDEGEERNRGNFPPRFSGRQFPNYSSELNVNALELEDSALYLCASRGLGRSYGYTFGSGTRLTVV.

V is TRBV6-1 and J is TRBJ1-2; D is uncertain. V lost 7 bases and J 6 bases, leaving 15 bases between the germline ends. The CDR3 contains 13 residues. The germline V gene encodes CDR1 MNHNS and CDR2 SASEGT. Here the CDR3 DNA reads TGTGCCAGCACCAGACCCAACAAGGATGGCTACACCTTC. Protein: CASTRPNKDGYTF.

The table lists this clonotype with a count of one. The V gene is TRBV15, the J gene TRBJ2-7, with 11 bases aligning to TRBD2. Trimming removed 5 bases from V and 6 bases from J; junction bases left unmatched: 9. Germline values: CDR1 LNHNV, CDR2 YYDKDF (reference sequence). The length of the CDR3 is 15 residues. For the CDR3, the DNA is TGTGCCACCAGCTTACGACTAGCGGGAAAAGTCGAGCAGTACTTC. It codes for CATSLRLAGKVEQYF.

The chain joins TRBV13 to TRBJ2-1; D might be TRBD2 (6 bases). Germline values: CDR1 PRHDT, CDR2 FYEKMQ (reference sequence). The CDR3 loop spans 14 amino acids. The germline V and J ends were trimmed by 5 bases and 8 bases, with 16 bases remaining between them. CDR3 DNA sequence: TGTGCCAGCAGCGAAGGACTAACTGGGGATGAGCAGTTCTTC. This translates into CASSEGLTGDEQFF.

This clonotype occurred many times. This chain joins TRBV7-2 and TRBJ2-5; 8 nucleotides match TRBD2. V was pared by 3 bases and J by 2 bases, with 2 bases of the junction left unmatched. CDR3 length: 14 amino acids. The germline gives CDR1 SGHTA, CDR2 FQGNSA. CDR3 bases: TGTGCCAGCAGCTTTGGCGGGGGGCAAGAGACCCAGTACTTC. Its translation: CASSFGGGQETQYF.

The chain is built from TRBV11-1 and TRBJ2-7; the match to TRBD1 covers 10 bases. The V gene end was trimmed by 6 bases and the J gene end by 2 bases; junction bases not matched to a gene: 7. This CDR3 has 15 residues. Looked up from germline, CDR1 is SGHAT and CDR2 is FQDESV (reference sequence). The CDR3, as DNA: TGTGCCAGCAGTCGATCCGGGACAGGGGCCTACGAGCAGTACTTC. It codes for CASSRSGTGAYEQYF.

This clonotype has more than one count but fewer than ten. The chain links TRBV27 to TRBJ1-6, with D perhaps matching TRBD1 (5 bases). This CDR3 comprises 17 residues. The ends were cut back, 1 base at V and 7 bases at J, with 17 bases in the middle. Germline CDR1 reads MNHEY; CDR2 reads SMNVEV (reference sequence). This CDR3 reads CASSLWGRIAGNSPLHF. Written as DNA, the CDR3 is TGTGCCAGCAGTTTATGGGGCAGAATAGCGGGAAATTCACCCCTCCACTTT.

This clonotype was found a few times. The gene calls are TRBV11-3 and TRBJ2-5; 10 bases match TRBD1. V lost 5 bases, J lost 4 bases, and 4 bases stayed unmatched. The CDR3 is 14 residues long. From germline, CDR1 is SGHNT and CDR2 YENEEA. The CDR3 reads CASSHGTGVETQYF. The CDR3 region has the DNA TGTGCCAGCAGCCACGGGACAGGGGTAGAGACCCAGTACTTC.

In its sample, this clonotype was seen many times. This chain links TRBV6-1 with TRBJ2-7; D is ambiguous. Trimming removed 5 bases at V and 3 bases at J, with 8 bases between. CDR3 length: 12 residues. Germline CDR1 and CDR2: MNHNS and SASEGT. Here the CDR3 reads CASSTLYYEQYV. The CDR3 DNA is TGTGCCAGCAGTACCCTTTACTACGAGCAGTACGTC.

This clonotype was found once. The V and J genes are TRBV20-1 and TRBJ1-2; 9 bases agree with TRBD1. Looked up from germline, CDR1 is DFQATT and CDR2 is SNEGSKA (reference sequence). The CDR3 loop spans 14 amino acids. Trimming at V came to 1 base and at J to 5 bases, leaving 5 bases not matched to a gene. This CDR3 is CSARGDRDWYGYTF. The CDR3 DNA reads as TGCAGTGCTAGAGGGGACAGGGACTGGTATGGCTACACCTTC.

The chain carries TRBV9 and TRBJ1-3; D gene unclear. The CDR3 runs 11 residues. Trimming left V 7 bases short and J 2 bases short, with 4 bases between. Germline V gene lookup returns CDR1 SGDLS and CDR2 YYNGEE. The CDR3 here is CASGTGNTIYF. The CDR3 DNA reads TGTGCCAGCGGGACTGGAAACACCATATATTTT. Variable domain in full (rest from reference TRBV9 and TRBJ1-3): DSGVTQTPKHLITATGQRVTLRCSPRSGDLSVYWYQQSLDQGLQFLIQYYNGEERAKGNILERFSAQQFPDLHSELNLSSLELGDSALYFCASGTGNTIYFGEGSWLTVV.

This clonotype appeared many times. This chain joins TRBV5-5 and TRBJ2-5; maybe TRBD2 (6 bases). The CDR3 contains 13 residues. Germline CDR1 and CDR2: SGHKS and YYEKEE (reference sequence). Trimming took 3 bases from V and 2 from J, leaving 8 bases between them. CDR3 DNA sequence: TGTGCCAGCAGCTCCGGGACTCAAGAGACCCAGTACTTC. Amino acid sequence: CASSSGTQETQYF.

This clonotype was found a few times. The chain carries TRBV28 and TRBJ2-1; no reliable D call. Trimming removed 7 bases at V and 5 bases at J, with 15 bases between. CDR1 MDHEN and CDR2 SYDVKM come from the germline V gene. This CDR3 has 14 amino acids. CDR3: CASIPALGNNEQFF. For the CDR3, the DNA is TGTGCCAGCATCCCCGCCTTGGGGAACAATGAGCAGTTCTTC.

This clonotype was seen ten or more times. V usage is TRBV6-1 and J usage is TRBJ1-6; 8 bases match TRBD1. Germline assignment: CDR1 MNHNS and CDR2 SASEGT. CDR3 length: 15 amino acids. The V and J ends lost 8 bases and 7 bases, in that order; junction bases with no gene match: 10. DNA for the CDR3: TGTGCCAGCCATGCCCAGACAGGGGAAAATTCACCCCTCCACTTT. It is translated as CASHAQTGENSPLHF.

This chain joins TRBV25-1 and TRBJ2-7, with TRBD1 as a possible D gene (6 bases). The length of the CDR3 is 14 residues. Germline loops: CDR1 MGHDK, CDR2 SYGVNS. V lost 9 bases and J 2 bases, leaving 17 bases between the germline ends. The CDR3 DNA is TGTGCCAGTTCAACAGGGCCGATGACCTACGAGCAGTACTTC. As protein: CASSTGPMTYEQYF.

This clonotype was seen many times. The CDR3 is CASSQESPNTDTQYF. The CDR3 region has the DNA TGCGCCAGCAGCCAAGAATCGCCTAATACAGATACGCAGTATTTT. The rearrangement joins TRBV4-3 to TRBJ2-3; no firm D call. Per the germline V gene, CDR1 is LGHNA and CDR2 is YSLEER. This CDR3 contains 15 residues. Trimming removed 0 bases at V and 3 bases at J, with 10 bases between.

The chain recombines TRBV11-1 with TRBJ2-1, with D possibly being TRBD1 (7 bases). This CDR3 region has 19 residues. In germline, CDR1 is SGHAT, CDR2 FQDESV (reference sequence). Trimming left V 6 bases short and J 4 bases short, with 28 bases between. This CDR3 reads CASSPGGQPPYVPYNEQFF. The CDR3 DNA reads TGTGCCAGCAGTCCCGGGGGACAGCCACCTTACGTCCCTTACAATGAGCAGTTCTTC.

This chain uses TRBV10-3 with TRBJ2-3, with D hard to call. Germline V gene sequence: CDR1 ENHRY, CDR2 SYGVKD. The CDR3 totals 12 residues. Trimming left V 6 bases short and J 0 bases short, with 4 bases between. This chain's CDR3 is CAISKSTDTQYF. Written as DNA, the CDR3 is TGTGCCATCAGCAAAAGCACAGATACGCAGTATTTT.

This clonotype was seen at least ten times. V is TRBV2 and J is TRBJ2-2; D is undetermined. CDR1 and CDR2 from the germline V gene are SNHLY and FYNNEI. Deletions cut 4 bases from V and 8 bases from J, with 5 bases between. The CDR3 covers 11 residues. Written as DNA, the CDR3 is TGTGCCAGCAGTGTATGGGGGGAGCTGTTTTTT. Its protein is CASSVWGELFF.

This sequence joins TRBV7-9 and TRBJ1-1; D is unclear. With 5 bases removed from V and 6 bases from J, the gap between germline ends came to 13 bases. Germline V gene sequence: CDR1 SEHNR, CDR2 FQNEAQ (reference sequence). The CDR3 sequence is 13 residues long. CDR3 region: CASSPIVGAEAFF. The CDR3 DNA follows: TGTGCCAGCAGCCCGATAGTGGGCGCTGAAGCTTTCTTT.

This clonotype was detected many times. The V and J genes are TRBV29-1 and TRBJ1-5; D is unresolved. Trimming removed 4 bases at V and 3 bases at J, with 10 bases between. Germline V CDR1 and CDR2: SQVTM, ANQGSEA. CDR3 length: 13 amino acids. In nucleotides, the CDR3 is TGCAGCGTTGGGCAGACACCCAATCAGCCCCAGCATTTT. Residues: CSVGQTPNQPQHF.

This clonotype was counted ten times or more. The chain recombines TRBV11-2 with TRBJ1-2; 9 nucleotides line up with TRBD1. The ends lost 5 bases at V and 2 bases at J; junction bases unmatched: 9. Germline loops: CDR1 SGHAT, CDR2 FQNNGV. The CDR3 loop spans 16 amino acids. The CDR3 loop is CASSRLSGTGNYGYTF. Here the CDR3 DNA reads TGTGCCAGCAGCCGACTCTCCGGGACAGGGAACTATGGCTACACCTTC.